The present T cell receptor beta chain was sequenced within a study of OX40 agonist ivuxolimab in advanced cancers. Germline V lookup: CDR1 SGHTA, CDR2 FQGNSA. The CDR3 is 16 amino acids. The ends were cut back, 5 bases at V and 2 bases at J, with 15 bases in the middle. Sequencing used immunoSEQ multiplex PCR; TCRdb keeps in-frame clones, though not all of them. Of some 58,000 clones detected, around 85% appear once; the ten largest clones hold about 0.71%. Sequenced here: CD4+ or CD8+ T cells sorted from blood, sampled in a trial of the OX40 agonist ivuxolimab. The chain is built from TRBV7-2 and TRBJ2-2, with TRBD2 as a possible D gene (5 bases). The receptor was derived from an adult with an advanced solid tumor such as melanoma, head and neck, liver or kidney cancer. CDR3 DNA sequence: TGTGCCAGCAGCCCCCCGGTAGCGAGAAACACCGGGGAGCTGTTTTTT. Encoded protein: CASSPPVARNTGELFF.